These 6 T cell receptor beta chains came from one sample sequenced in a study of blood T cell repertoires in COVID-19. Here immunoSEQ multiplex PCR was the method, and the copy in TCRdb shows in-frame clones only, minus some. The sample has hundreds of thousands of clones; roughly 89% are singletons. Sequenced input: peripheral blood. Receptor source: a woman under 30 who had recovered from COVID-19.

This rearrangement joins TRBV7-2 to TRBJ1-3; no definite D call. V lost 5 bases and J 0 bases, leaving 8 bases between the germline ends. The length of the CDR3 is 14 residues. The germline V gene has CDR1 SGHTA and CDR2 FQGNSA. DNA of the CDR3: TGTGCCAGCAGCGAAGAGAGCTCTGGAAACACCATATATTTT. This translates into CASSEESSGNTIYF.

This chain joins TRBV11-2 and TRBJ2-1, with 9 bases fitting TRBD2. V was clipped by 2 bases and J by 4 bases; unmatched bases: 3. The CDR3 contains 15 residues. Per the germline V gene, CDR1 is SGHAT and CDR2 is FQNNGV. DNA of the CDR3: TGTGCCAGCAGCTTATTCGCGGGAGGGTACAATGAGCAGTTCTTC. It encodes CASSLFAGGYNEQFF.

This chain joins TRBV5-1 and TRBJ2-5; TRBD1 matches at 7 bases. The J segment lost 4 bases and the V segment lost 4 bases, leaving 7 bases of the junction unmatched. There are 14 residues in the CDR3. The V gene's germline CDR1 is SGHRS and CDR2 YFSETQ. CDR3 loop: CASSTRQGVETQYF. Here the CDR3 DNA reads TGCGCCAGCAGCACAAGACAGGGAGTAGAGACCCAGTACTTC.

The chain links TRBV4-3 to TRBJ2-3; no clear D. This CDR3 is 13 amino acids long. Trimming stripped 4 bases from V and 6 bases from J, with 11 bases between. The germline V gene encodes CDR1 LGHNA and CDR2 YSLEER. CDR3 loop: CASSPRPRDTQYF. CDR3 DNA: TGCGCCAGCAGCCCCCGTCCGAGGGATACGCAGTATTTT.

The chain is built from TRBV24-1 and TRBJ2-3; no reliable D call. This CDR3 is built from 14 residues. V dropped 5 bases and J dropped 4 bases, with 12 bases sitting between them. CDR1 and CDR2 from the germline V gene are KGHDR and SFDVKD. The CDR3 loop reads CATSAPESADTQYF. CDR3 DNA sequence: TGTGCCACCAGTGCCCCCGAAAGCGCAGATACGCAGTATTTT.

The J gene is TRBJ2-2, the V gene TRBV6-5; weak D call: TRBD1 (6 bases). CDR3 size: 14 residues. Germline CDR1 and CDR2: MNHEY and SVGAGI. V was pared by 8 bases and J by 3 bases, with 13 bases between. The CDR3 loop is CASGQGGYTGELFF. The CDR3 nucleotides are TGTGCCAGCGGGCAAGGGGGTTACACCGGGGAGCTGTTTTTT.